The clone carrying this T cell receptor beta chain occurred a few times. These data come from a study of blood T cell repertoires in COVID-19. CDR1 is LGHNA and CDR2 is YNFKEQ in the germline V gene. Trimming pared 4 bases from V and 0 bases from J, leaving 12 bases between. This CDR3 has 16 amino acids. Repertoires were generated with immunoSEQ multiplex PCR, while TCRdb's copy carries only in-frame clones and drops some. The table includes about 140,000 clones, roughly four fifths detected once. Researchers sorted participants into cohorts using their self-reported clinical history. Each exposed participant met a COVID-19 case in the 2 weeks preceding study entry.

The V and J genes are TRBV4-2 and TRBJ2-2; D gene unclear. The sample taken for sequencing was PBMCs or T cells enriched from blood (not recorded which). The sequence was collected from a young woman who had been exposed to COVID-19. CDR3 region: CASSRFAASNTGELFF. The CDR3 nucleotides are TGTGCCAGCAGCCGCTTCGCAGCGTCGAACACCGGGGAGCTGTTTTTT.